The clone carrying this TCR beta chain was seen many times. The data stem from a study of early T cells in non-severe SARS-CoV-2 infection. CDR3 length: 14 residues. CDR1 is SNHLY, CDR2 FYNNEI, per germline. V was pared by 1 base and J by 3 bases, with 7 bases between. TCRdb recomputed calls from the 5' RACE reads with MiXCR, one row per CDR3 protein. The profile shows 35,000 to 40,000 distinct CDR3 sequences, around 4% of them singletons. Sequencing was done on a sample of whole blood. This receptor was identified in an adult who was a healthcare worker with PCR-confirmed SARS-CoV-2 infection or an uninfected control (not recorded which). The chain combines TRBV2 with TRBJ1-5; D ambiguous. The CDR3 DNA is TGTGCCAGCAGTGAAGTGGGTTTCAATCAGCCCCAGCATTTT. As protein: CASSEVGFNQPQHF.